A selection of T cell receptor beta chains follows, all from one sample in a study of T cell repertoires in ileal Crohn's disease. Profiled with immunoSEQ multiplex PCR; TCRdb holds only in-frame clones, not every one. Of around 15,000 clones in the sample, 83% are singletons; the top ten hold about a tenth. Sequencing input: ileal tissue. The receptors shown here come from an adult with Crohn's disease. Each CDR3 is given without its conserved first and last residue. Clone size appears in some rows only: once, few, many, or a class for an expanded clone.

V gene: TRBV18
clone size: -
J gene: TRBJ2-7
CDR3 protein: ASSPREDRGYYEQY

V gene: TRBV15
clone size: -
J gene: TRBJ1-2
CDR3 protein: ATSRDQAGSNYGYT

V gene: TRBV7-6
clone size: few
J gene: TRBJ1-1
CDR3 protein: ASSLAHGNTEAF

V gene: TRBV6-6
clone size: once
J gene: TRBJ2-7
CDR3 protein: ASSYEAGTYEQY

V gene: TRBV11-2
clone size: once
J gene: TRBJ2-5
CDR3 protein: AGSTGNQETQY

V gene: TRBV2
clone size: -
J gene: TRBJ1-2
CDR3 protein: ASRRTEQSYGYT

V gene: TRBV19
clone size: -
J gene: TRBJ1-5
CDR3 protein: ASRKGQGDVQPQH

V gene: TRBV30
clone size: -
J gene: TRBJ2-2
CDR3 protein: AMIRGFGTGELF

V gene: TRBV7-9
clone size: -
J gene: TRBJ2-3
CDR3 protein: AFRQVTDTQY

V gene: TRBV10-3
clone size: once
J gene: TRBJ2-7
CDR3 protein: AISEGGYEQY

V gene: TRBV5-4
clone size: -
J gene: TRBJ2-3
CDR3 protein: ASSSGTGGSGDTQY

V gene: TRBV19
clone size: -
J gene: TRBJ1-1
CDR3 protein: ASRAPYRDSEAF

V gene: TRBV6-1
clone size: -
J gene: TRBJ2-3
CDR3 protein: ASTYPGGDTQY

V gene: TRBV10-3
clone size: -
J gene: TRBJ1-6
CDR3 protein: ASGTGGANYNSPLH

V gene: TRBV5-1
clone size: -
J gene: TRBJ1-1
CDR3 protein: ASSLSHPNTEAF

V gene: TRBV14
clone size: -
J gene: TRBJ1-2
CDR3 protein: ASSQDFSPNYGYT

V gene: TRBV30
clone size: -
J gene: TRBJ2-1
CDR3 protein: AWSDGANNEQF

V gene: TRBV19
clone size: -
J gene: TRBJ2-1
CDR3 protein: ASRTGDRSYNEQF

V gene: TRBV7-9
clone size: once
J gene: TRBJ2-4
CDR3 protein: ASSLTGGAPPENIQY

V gene: TRBV19
clone size: -
J gene: TRBJ2-3
CDR3 protein: ASSENRESTDTQY

V gene: TRBV10-3
clone size: -
J gene: TRBJ2-7
CDR3 protein: AISEGEAGMTYEQY

V gene: TRBV11-1
clone size: -
J gene: TRBJ2-2
CDR3 protein: AGRDREVSGELF

V gene: TRBV2
clone size: -
J gene: TRBJ2-1
CDR3 protein: ASSRRTSSGNEQF

V gene: TRBV20-1
clone size: -
J gene: TRBJ2-5
CDR3 protein: SASGGETQY

V gene: TRBV6-6
clone size: few
J gene: TRBJ1-2
CDR3 protein: ASSSTGANYGYT

V gene: TRBV5-1
clone size: -
J gene: TRBJ2-1
CDR3 protein: ASSLGRGLGEQF

V gene: TRBV4-2
clone size: once
J gene: TRBJ1-5
CDR3 protein: ASSLAGSNQPQH

V gene: TRBV5-5
clone size: -
J gene: TRBJ1-1
CDR3 protein: ASSFQGFSEAF

V gene: TRBV27
clone size: -
J gene: TRBJ1-5
CDR3 protein: ASSLQGYQPQH

V gene: TRBV7-9
clone size: -
J gene: TRBJ1-2
CDR3 protein: ASSLPGQGYT

V gene: TRBV7-3
clone size: -
J gene: TRBJ2-1
CDR3 protein: ASSPDRGVDEQF

V gene: TRBV5-1
clone size: -
J gene: TRBJ1-6
CDR3 protein: ASSLVSGRNSPLH

V gene: TRBV2
clone size: few
J gene: TRBJ2-3
CDR3 protein: AGRLAGGPDTQY

V gene: TRBV19
clone size: -
J gene: TRBJ1-5
CDR3 protein: ASSLLDRERQPQH

V gene: TRBV19
clone size: -
J gene: TRBJ2-7
CDR3 protein: ASSTGLANYEQY

V gene: TRBV7-8
clone size: once
J gene: TRBJ2-7
CDR3 protein: ASSWGQGPYEQY

V gene: TRBV27
clone size: -
J gene: TRBJ2-6
CDR3 protein: ASSLATGGSSGANVLT

V gene: TRBV5-1
clone size: -
J gene: TRBJ1-1
CDR3 protein: ASGQGLTEAF

V gene: TRBV7-3
clone size: -
J gene: TRBJ2-3
CDR3 protein: ASSFLAGSGDTQY

V gene: TRBV11-3
clone size: -
J gene: TRBJ2-7
CDR3 protein: ASSLDFPSEQY

V gene: TRBV19
clone size: -
J gene: TRBJ1-2
CDR3 protein: ASSRGQGRRDYGYT

V gene: TRBV6-1
clone size: -
J gene: TRBJ1-6
CDR3 protein: ASRLDLSYNSPLH

V gene: TRBV7-2
clone size: -
J gene: TRBJ1-6
CDR3 protein: ASSHAVGGLH

V gene: TRBV2
clone size: once
J gene: TRBJ2-7
CDR3 protein: ASKRQGSSYEQY

V gene: TRBV19
clone size: few
J gene: TRBJ2-3
CDR3 protein: ASSIPGVKDTQY

V gene: TRBV7-2
clone size: once
J gene: TRBJ1-1
CDR3 protein: ASSVGQPEEAF

V gene: TRBV6-6
clone size: -
J gene: TRBJ1-1
CDR3 protein: ASAWTVEAF

V gene: TRBV5-1
clone size: -
J gene: TRBJ1-2
CDR3 protein: ASSLGGTGGYGYT

V gene: TRBV9
clone size: once
J gene: TRBJ2-2
CDR3 protein: ASTAGGAWNTGELF

V gene: TRBV5-4
clone size: -
J gene: TRBJ1-2
CDR3 protein: ASTLRGISYGYT

V gene: TRBV5-1
clone size: few
J gene: TRBJ2-1
CDR3 protein: ASSLVGVSYNEQF

V gene: TRBV6-6
clone size: -
J gene: TRBJ1-1
CDR3 protein: ASSYRMEGGTEAF

V gene: TRBV5-1
clone size: once
J gene: TRBJ1-2
CDR3 protein: ASSERGQNYGYT

V gene: TRBV27
clone size: once
J gene: TRBJ1-3
CDR3 protein: ASSSGGTGWKNTIY